This TCR beta chain was captured by sequencing in a study of blood T cell repertoires in COVID-19. About the study: COVID-19 samples, acute and convalescent, were from the United States, Italy and Spain. From T cells, B-cell-depleted T cells, or PBMCs came the material, which was cDNA or gDNA.

In the study's own analysis: Amplification from reference gene primers served as the basis for estimated nucleated cell counts. Here immunoSEQ multiplex PCR was the method, and the copy in TCRdb shows in-frame clones only, minus some. V, J and clone size reflect that table, while D and trimming were determined from the DNA. The sample shows 95,000 to 150,000 clones, 82% of them seen only once. This TCR was sampled from a woman aged 70-85 years with acute or convalescent COVID-19. The source material was peripheral blood.

The CDR3 sequence: CASSSAPGNGYTF. The CDR3 region has the DNA TGTGCCAGCAGCTCAGCTCCGGGAAATGGCTACACCTTC. V and J are TRBV11-3 and TRBJ1-2; D is unclear. Deletions cut 4 bases from V and 6 bases from J, with 12 bases between. There are 13 residues in the CDR3. Germline assignment: CDR1 SGHNT and CDR2 YENEEA.